This record concerns one T cell receptor beta chain sequence. No antigen is known for it. This sample is drawn from a study of long-term antiretroviral therapy in people with HIV. Broader study findings: Transplant donor controls retained higher diversity, though diversity increased after ART. Missing from the dataset were any data on ART adherence, viral resistance or therapy changes. Repertoires with HIV possessed tighter CDR3 length spans than those of controls. The clones with expansion before ART were dominant in the repertoire at all time points.

Version v3.0 of the immunoSEQ assay ran at survey level. TCRdb's copy holds only in-frame clones and misses some; the assay was immunoSEQ multiplex PCR. The data show 20,000 to 25,000 clones, with roughly three quarters seen just once and 9% to 15% held by the top ten. The J segment lost 5 bases and the V segment lost 5 bases, leaving 7 bases of the junction unmatched. This CDR3 comprises 15 residues. Germline V lookup: CDR1 SQVTM, CDR2 ANQGSEA. The chain is built from TRBV29-1 and TRBJ2-3; TRBD2 aligns across 13 bases. The sample in question was unsorted PBMCs, obtained less than 1.8 years before starting antiretroviral therapy. This receptor was taken from a woman between 35 and 50 years old with HIV. CDR3 sequence reads: CSVSLAGGPLDTQYF. The CDR3 DNA reads as TGCAGCGTTTCACTAGCGGGAGGGCCCTTAGATACGCAGTATTTT.